These 19 T cell receptor beta chains originate from one sample sequenced in a study of OX40 agonist ivuxolimab in advanced cancers. The method was the immunoSEQ multiplex PCR assay. What TCRdb holds here is the immuneACCESS table cut down to in-frame rearrangements. Part of the clones is not present; checked against another copy, under half of the missing clones reflect an unresolved V gene, and the others are unexplained. The sample yields under 100,000 clones; approximately 85% were counted once. The ten largest clones represent approximately 2.3% of the sample. This specimen was CD4+ or CD8+ T cells sorted from blood, taken in a trial of the OX40 agonist ivuxolimab. These receptors all come from an adult with an advanced solid tumor such as melanoma, head and neck, liver or kidney cancer.

CDR3 sequence: CASRWGVNTEAFF. CDR3 DNA sequence: TGTGCCAGCCGCTGGGGGGTGAACACTGAAGCTTTCTTT. The chain uses TRBV14 and TRBJ1-1; maybe TRBD1 (5 bases). Germline values: CDR1 SGHDN, CDR2 FVKESK. The V end lost 8 bases, the J end lost 0 bases, and 10 bases lay between the germline ends. This CDR3 has 13 amino acids.

The chain joins TRBV10-3 to TRBJ2-7; D gene ambiguous. The CDR3 totals 15 residues. Looked up from germline, CDR1 is ENHRY and CDR2 is SYGVKD. The V end was cut by 0 bases, the J end by 3 bases, with 12 bases between. The CDR3 DNA follows: TGTGCCATCAGTGAGTCGGAACGGACCCTCTACGAGCAGTACTTC. Translation: CAISESERTLYEQYF.

This clone occurred a few times. The chain is built from TRBV2 and TRBJ1-5; no clear D. V dropped 0 bases and J dropped 0 bases, with 9 bases sitting between them. The CDR3 extends over 16 amino acids. Germline CDR1 SNHLY, CDR2 FYNNEI. For the CDR3, the DNA is TGTGCCAGCAGTGAAGCGTTGGCACTTAGCAATCAGCCCCAGCATTTT. Translation gives CASSEALALSNQPQHF.

This rearrangement joins TRBV2 to TRBJ2-1; 15 bases match TRBD2. CDR3 length equals 15 residues. In germline, CDR1 is SNHLY, CDR2 FYNNEI. Trimming at V came to 6 bases and at J to 9 bases, leaving 6 bases not matched to a gene. CDR3 bases: TGTGCCAGCAGCGGGACTAGCGGGGGGATCGGTGAGCAGTTCTTC. This gives the protein CASSGTSGGIGEQFF.

This chain connects TRBV4-1 to TRBJ1-5; D call uncertain. Per the germline V gene, CDR1 is MGHRA and CDR2 is YSYEKL. Trimming shortened V by 4 bases and J by 7 bases, and 20 bases separated the two germline ends. This CDR3 contains 16 residues. This CDR3 is CASSLPRGGFNQPQHF. Here the CDR3 DNA reads TGCGCCAGCAGCCTGCCCCGAGGAGGGTTTAACCAGCCCCAGCATTTT.

The V call is TRBV5-1, the J call TRBJ2-7, with D perhaps TRBD1 (6 bases). V was shortened by 4 bases and J by 3 bases, with 14 bases between the two germline ends. The CDR3 totals 14 residues. CDR1 SGHRS and CDR2 YFSETQ come from the germline V gene. CDR3 protein: CASSPLGQHYEQYF. The CDR3 coding sequence is TGCGCCAGCAGCCCCCTCGGACAGCACTACGAGCAGTACTTC.

The chain links TRBV11-1 to TRBJ2-7, with D tentatively TRBD2 (6 bases). The length of the CDR3 is 15 residues. The V end was cut by 0 bases, the J end by 2 bases, with 11 bases between. From germline, CDR1 is SGHAT and CDR2 FQDESV (reference sequence). CDR3 in DNA: TGTGCCAGCAGCTTAGCCGGGGGTCGAGCCTACGAGCAGTACTTC. It codes for CASSLAGGRAYEQYF.

The chain carries TRBV5-1 and TRBJ1-2; TRBD1 agrees at 8 bases. With 4 bases clipped from V and 7 bases from J, the junction kept 9 bases outside the gene matches. Germline CDR1 SGHRS, CDR2 YFSETQ. CDR3 length: 14 amino acids. The CDR3 region is CASSTTQGGFGYTF. As DNA, the CDR3 is TGCGCCAGCAGCACAACACAGGGGGGATTTGGCTACACCTTC.

This chain uses TRBV11-1 with TRBJ2-3, with 11 bases fitting TRBD2. Germline V lookup: CDR1 SGHAT, CDR2 FQDESV (reference sequence). V dropped 5 bases and J dropped 4; count of bases not matched to a gene: 5. The length of the CDR3 is 15 residues. As DNA, the CDR3 is TGTGCCAGCAGCCGTAGCGGGGGGGGCGCAGATACGCAGTATTTT. Protein: CASSRSGGGADTQYF.

This chain connects TRBV18 to TRBJ1-1; D gene uncertain. The CDR3 spans 13 residues. In germline, CDR1 is KGHSH, CDR2 LQKENI. V was clipped by 1 base and J by 2 bases, with 5 bases between them. CDR3 loop: CASSPQPNTEAFF. The CDR3 coding sequence is TGTGCCAGCTCACCACAACCAAACACTGAAGCTTTCTTT.

The chain carries TRBV5-1 and TRBJ1-4, with D tentatively TRBD1 (6 bases). The CDR3 covers 14 residues. Germline values: CDR1 SGHRS, CDR2 YFSETQ. Trimming left V 1 base short and J 7 bases short, with 11 bases between. CDR3 protein: CASSLPDSSEKLFF. The CDR3 DNA reads as TGCGCCAGCAGCTTGCCGGACAGCTCTGAAAAACTGTTTTTT.

The chain couples TRBV6-5 to TRBJ2-7, with no clear D. Germline V gives CDR1 MNHEY, CDR2 SVGAGI. V was trimmed by 2 bases and J by 3 bases, leaving 8 bases between them. The CDR3 covers 13 residues. In nucleotides, the CDR3 is TGTGCCAGCAGTTACAGGCTCGACTACGAGCAGTACTTC. Amino acids: CASSYRLDYEQYF.

The chain links TRBV7-9 to TRBJ1-1, with 11 nucleotides matching TRBD1. This CDR3 is built from 15 residues. The V and J ends lost 5 bases and 3 bases, in that order; junction bases with no gene match: 5. CDR1 and CDR2 from the germline V gene are SEHNR and FQNEAQ (reference sequence). CDR3 sequence reads: CASSAGQGAYTEAFF. CDR3 nucleotide sequence: TGTGCCAGCAGCGCCGGACAGGGGGCGTACACTGAAGCTTTCTTT.

This clone was recorded only once. CDR3 loop: CASSISGGGTEAFF. CDR3 in DNA: TGTGCCAGTAGTATATCAGGGGGTGGCACTGAAGCTTTCTTT. The chain combines TRBV19 with TRBJ1-1; TRBD1 matches 7 bases. The CDR3 consists of 14 residues. Germline V gene data show CDR1 as LNHDA and CDR2 as SQIVND (reference sequence). Trimming took 2 bases from V and 4 from J; bases not matched to a gene: 4.

The chain employs TRBV2 and TRBJ2-4, with 13 bases fitting TRBD2. This CDR3 has 15 residues. Trimming took 5 bases from V and 6 from J; bases not matched to a gene: 4. The germline CDR1 and CDR2 sequences are SNHLY and FYNNEI. CDR3 in DNA: TGTGCCAGCAGTCGGACTAGCGGGGGAGCAAACATTCAGTACTTC. Translated, it gives CASSRTSGGANIQYF.

V usage is TRBV7-2 and J usage is TRBJ2-2; unclear D gene. Germline CDR1 and CDR2: SGHTA and FQGNSA. The CDR3 is made up of 15 amino acids. V lost 5 bases to trimming and J lost 2 bases, with 12 bases between them. CDR3: CASSIDWGNTGELFF. CDR3 nucleotide sequence: TGTGCCAGCAGCATAGACTGGGGAAACACCGGGGAGCTGTTTTTT.

The J gene is TRBJ2-3, the V gene TRBV4-2; unclear D gene. Trimming stripped 1 base from V and 6 bases from J, with 8 bases between. Germline V gives CDR1 LGHNA, CDR2 YNFKEQ. The CDR3 is made up of 13 amino acids. CDR3 nucleotide sequence: TGTGCCAGCAGCCAAGTAGGAACGGATACGCAGTATTTT. As protein: CASSQVGTDTQYF.

This rearrangement joins TRBV30 to TRBJ1-5; 9 bases map to TRBD1. CDR3 size: 14 residues. J lost 7 bases, V lost 3 bases, and 7 bases had no gene match. Looked up from germline, CDR1 is GTSNPN and CDR2 is SVGIG (reference sequence). CDR3 bases: TGTGCCTGGAGGCAGACAGGGGGATGGCAGCCCCAGCATTTT. Its protein product is CAWRQTGGWQPQHF.

This chain links TRBV7-9 with TRBJ2-1, with 8 bases lining up with TRBD2. The length of the CDR3 is 15 residues. Trimming cost V 2 bases and J 6 bases; bases outside gene matches: 6. Germline V gene data show CDR1 as SEHNR and CDR2 as FQNEAQ (reference sequence). The CDR3, as DNA: TGTGCCAGCAGCTTACGGGGGGGCCGCCCCAATGAGCAGTTCTTC. Translating gives CASSLRGGRPNEQFF.